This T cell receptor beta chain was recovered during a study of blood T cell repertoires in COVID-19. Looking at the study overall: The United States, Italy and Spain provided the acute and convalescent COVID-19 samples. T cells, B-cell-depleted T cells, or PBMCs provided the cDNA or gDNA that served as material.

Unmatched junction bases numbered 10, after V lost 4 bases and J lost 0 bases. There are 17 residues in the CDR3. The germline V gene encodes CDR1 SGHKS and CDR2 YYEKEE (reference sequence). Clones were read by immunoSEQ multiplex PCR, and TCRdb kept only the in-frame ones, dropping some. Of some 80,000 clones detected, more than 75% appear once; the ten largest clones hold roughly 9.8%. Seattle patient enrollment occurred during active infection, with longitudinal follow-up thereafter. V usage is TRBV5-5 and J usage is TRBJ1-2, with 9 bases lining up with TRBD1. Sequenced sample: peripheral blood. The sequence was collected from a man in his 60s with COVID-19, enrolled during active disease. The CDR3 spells CASSPRTGAGTNYGYTF. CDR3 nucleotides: TGTGCCAGCAGCCCCCGGACAGGGGCGGGAACTAACTATGGCTACACCTTC. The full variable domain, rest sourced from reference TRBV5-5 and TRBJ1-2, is DAGVTQSPTHLIKTRGQQVTLRCSPISGHKSVSWYQQVLGQGPQFIFQYYEKEERGRGNFPDRFSARQFPNYSSELNVNALLLGDSALYLCASSPRTGAGTNYGYTFGSGTRLTVV.